These 9 T cell receptor beta chains were sequenced from one sample in a study of T cell changes during pregnancy in multiple sclerosis. TCRdb keeps only in-frame clones here, not all; method: immunoSEQ multiplex PCR. The sample holds tens of thousands of clones, over 80% seen once. Source: peripheral blood, taken in the first trimester of pregnancy. These receptors came from a female donor with multiple sclerosis, enrolled in a pregnancy study.

The table lists this clone with a count of one. The chain has TRBV7-9 and TRBJ2-7, with TRBD2 identical over 12 bases. The V gene's germline CDR1 is SEHNR and CDR2 FQNEAQ (reference sequence). V trimming: 5 bases; J trimming: 1 base; junction bases outside the gene matches: 0. The CDR3 totals 14 residues. CDR3 sequence: CASSGTSGSYEQYF. In DNA form, the CDR3 reads TGTGCCAGCAGCGGGACTAGCGGGTCCTACGAGCAGTACTTC. Based on the CDR3 plus reference TRBV7-9 and TRBJ2-7, the full variable domain is DTGVSQNPRHKITKRGQNVTFRCDPISEHNRLYWYRQTLGQGPEFLTYFQNEAQLEKSRLLSDRFSAERPKGSFSTLEIQRTEQGDSAMYLCASSGTSGSYEQYFGPGTRLTVT.

The chain couples TRBV7-8 to TRBJ1-1; 9 bases align to TRBD1. CDR1 SGHVS and CDR2 FQNEAQ come from the germline V gene. The CDR3 covers 14 residues. Germline trimming cut 2 bases from V and 3 bases from J; bases unmatched to any gene: 1. The CDR3 DNA reads TGTGCCAGCAGCTTAAACAGGGGGCACACTGAAGCTTTCTTT. Translation gives CASSLNRGHTEAFF. The full variable domain, its missing parts supplied by reference TRBV7-8 and TRBJ1-1, is GAGVSQSPRYKVAKRGQDVALRCDPISGHVSLFWYQQALGQGPEFLTYFQNEAQLDKSGLPSDRFFAERPEGSVSTLKIQRTQQEDSAVYLCASSLNRGHTEAFFGQGTRLTVV.

J is TRBJ1-4 and V is TRBV6-5; 7 bases match TRBD1. V lost 6 bases and J lost 7; bases outside the gene matches: 8. Per the germline V gene, CDR1 is MNHEY and CDR2 is SVGAGI. This CDR3 is 14 amino acids long. CDR3 region: CASRAGGWSEKLFF. For the CDR3, the DNA is TGTGCCAGCAGGGCAGGGGGATGGAGTGAAAAACTGTTTTTT.

The chain couples TRBV4-2 to TRBJ2-5; tentative D call: TRBD2 (5 bases). The CDR3 runs to 13 residues. With 0 bases removed from V and 5 bases from J, the gap between germline ends came to 7 bases. Germline loops: CDR1 LGHNA, CDR2 YNFKEQ. In DNA form, the CDR3 reads TGTGCCAGCAGCCAAGAACCTAGCGAGACCCAGTACTTC. Encoded protein: CASSQEPSETQYF.

This sequence joins TRBV19 and TRBJ2-7, with 9 bases that match TRBD2. J was trimmed by 2 bases and V by 5 bases; bases with no gene match: 10. The CDR3 sequence is 16 residues long. CDR1 and CDR2 from the germline V gene are LNHDA and SQIVND (reference sequence). The CDR3 DNA follows: TGTGCCAGTAGTTCCCCCGGTAGCGGGGGTACCTACGAGCAGTACTTC. It encodes CASSSPGSGGTYEQYF.

The CDR3 is CASSLLARSTDTQYF. In nucleotides, the CDR3 is TGTGCCAGCAGCCTACTAGCGAGATCCACAGATACGCAGTATTTT. The chain couples TRBV6-5 to TRBJ2-3; 7 positions match TRBD2. V shed 6 bases and J 2 bases; nucleotides not matched to a gene: 8. CDR3 length: 15 residues. Germline V gives CDR1 MNHEY, CDR2 SVGAGI.

The chain carries TRBV10-3 and TRBJ2-1, with TRBD2 identical over 12 bases. The CDR3 is made up of 14 amino acids. V was pared by 7 bases and J by 7 bases, with 5 bases of the junction left unmatched. The V gene's germline CDR1 is ENHRY and CDR2 SYGVKD. As DNA, the CDR3 is TGTGCCATCACAGGGACTAGCGGGTCAAATGAGCAGTTCTTC. Its translation: CAITGTSGSNEQFF.

J is TRBJ2-7 and V is TRBV5-1; a possible D gene is TRBD2 (6 bases). Trimming shortened V by 0 bases and J by 7 bases, and 11 bases separated the two germline ends. This CDR3 has 13 residues. The germline V gene encodes CDR1 SGHRS and CDR2 YFSETQ. CDR3 residues: CASSLDPAGEQYF. In nucleotides, the CDR3 is TGCGCCAGCAGCTTGGACCCGGCGGGGGAGCAGTACTTC.

This rearrangement joins TRBV11-2 to TRBJ2-5, with D tentatively TRBD1 (6 bases). The V end was cut by 0 bases, the J end by 4 bases, with 12 bases between. This CDR3 comprises 15 residues. Germline CDR1 is SGHAT and CDR2 is FQNNGV. The CDR3 DNA reads as TGTGCCAGCAGCTTAGAAGGGGGAAGTGGAGAGACCCAGTACTTC. Its translation is CASSLEGGSGETQYF.